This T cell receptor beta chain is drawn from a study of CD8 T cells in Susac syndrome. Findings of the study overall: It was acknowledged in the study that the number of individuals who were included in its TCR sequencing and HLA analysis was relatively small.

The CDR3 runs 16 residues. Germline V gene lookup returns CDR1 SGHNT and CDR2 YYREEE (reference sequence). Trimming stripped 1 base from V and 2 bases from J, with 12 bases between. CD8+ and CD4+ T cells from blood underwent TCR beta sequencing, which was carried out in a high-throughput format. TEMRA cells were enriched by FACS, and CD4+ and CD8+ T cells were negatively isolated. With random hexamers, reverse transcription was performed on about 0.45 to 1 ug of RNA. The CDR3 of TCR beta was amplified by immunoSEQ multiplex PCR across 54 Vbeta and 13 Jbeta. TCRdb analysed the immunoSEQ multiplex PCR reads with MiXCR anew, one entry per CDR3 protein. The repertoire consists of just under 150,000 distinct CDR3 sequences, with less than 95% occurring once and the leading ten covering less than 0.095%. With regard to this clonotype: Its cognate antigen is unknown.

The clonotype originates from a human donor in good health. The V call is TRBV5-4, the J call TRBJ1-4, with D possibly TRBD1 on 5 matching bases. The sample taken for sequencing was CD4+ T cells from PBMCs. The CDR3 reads CASSLRGAGTNEKLFF. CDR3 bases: TGTGCCAGCAGCTTGCGAGGGGCTGGCACTAATGAAAAACTGTTTTTT.